This is a list of T cell receptor beta chains from one sample in a study of human T cells and chemical hapten exposure. Via MiXCR, TCRdb re-called the RACE reads, giving one row per CDR3 protein. The table shows tens of thousands of distinct CDR3 sequences, with about 9.4% occurring only once. Sequenced here: whole blood, sampled in connection with sensitization to the hapten diphenylcyclopropenone (DPC). These receptors all stem from a man aged 45 to 65 with alopecia areata. Some clones in this sample may be carry-over from other donors' samples. Both conserved end residues are part of each CDR3. Each record gives: CDR3 length, J gene, V gene, clone size, D gene, CDR3 protein, CDR3 DNA. A D gene is named only where the DNA matches it firmly. Expanded clones are given a class, and other clones once, few, many or no size at all.

12 | TRBJ2-1 | TRBV12-3/TRBV12-4 | few | TRBD1 | CASSQAGGEQFF | TGTGCCAGCAGTCAAGCAGGGGGTGAGCAGTTCTTC
14 | TRBJ1-1 | TRBV3-1 | few | . | CASEHRGRDTEAFF | TGTGCCAGCGAACATCGGGGGCGGGACACTGAAGCTTTCTTT
15 | TRBJ1-2 | TRBV11-2 | few | . | CASSTPRGADYGYTF | TGTGCCAGCAGCACCCCGCGGGGGGCTGACTATGGCTACACCTTC
13 | TRBJ1-4 | TRBV28 | few | . | CASRPGVNEKLFF | TGTGCCAGCAGGCCGGGAGTTAATGAAAAACTGTTTTTT
13 | TRBJ2-7 | TRBV7-9 | few | . | CASRRDSSYEQYF | TGTGCCAGCAGGCGGGACAGTTCCTACGAGCAGTACTTC
15 | TRBJ2-3 | TRBV10-3 | . | TRBD2 | CAIRNGRGSTDTQYF | TGTGCCATCCGGAACGGGAGGGGTAGCACAGATACGCAGTATTTT
12 | TRBJ2-5 | TRBV12-3/TRBV12-4 | few | . | CASSGNRETQYF | TGTGCCAGCAGCGGAAATAGGGAGACCCAGTACTTC
13 | TRBJ2-5 | TRBV29-1 | many | . | CSGAVGGAQTQYF | TGCAGCGGGGCCGTCGGAGGGGCCCAGACCCAGTACTTC
14 | TRBJ2-7 | TRBV20-1 | many | TRBD2 | CSASLAGPSYEQYF | TGCAGTGCTTCCCTAGCGGGCCCCTCCTACGAGCAGTACTTC
13 | TRBJ2-7 | TRBV3-1 | few | TRBD2 | CASSLRGAYEQYF | TGTGCCAGCAGCCTGCGGGGGGCTTACGAGCAGTACTTC
17 | TRBJ2-1 | TRBV4-1 | many | . | CASSQVYVVFKYNEQFF | TGCGCCAGCAGCCAAGTCTATGTGGTTTTTAAATACAATGAGCAGTTCTTC
13 | TRBJ1-5 | TRBV6-6 | many | . | CASSWEGNQPQHF | TGTGCCAGCAGTTGGGAAGGGAATCAGCCCCAGCATTTT
15 | TRBJ1-6 | TRBV12-3/TRBV12-4 | many | TRBD1 | CASSPPPGQGIHLHF | TGTGCCAGCAGTCCGCCCCCCGGACAGGGAATTCACCTCCACTTT
13 | TRBJ2-1 | TRBV12-3/TRBV12-4 | many | . | CASSLWIYNEQFF | TGTGCCAGCAGTTTGTGGATCTACAATGAGCAGTTCTTC
15 | TRBJ2-3 | TRBV28 | . | TRBD2 | CASNQFSGGTDTQYF | TGTGCCAGCAACCAATTTAGCGGGGGCACAGATACGCAGTATTTT
17 | TRBJ2-2 | TRBV6-5 | many | TRBD2 | CASSSTGTSGYTGELFF | TGTGCCAGCAGTTCTACCGGGACTAGCGGGTACACCGGGGAGCTGTTTTTT
14 | TRBJ2-5 | TRBV7-4 | few | . | CASRPGQLQETQYF | TGTGCCAGCAGACCCGGACAGCTTCAAGAGACCCAGTACTTC
13 | TRBJ1-1 | TRBV10-3 | many | . | CASAKGDRTEAFF | TGTGCCAGCGCAAAGGGGGATCGAACTGAAGCTTTCTTT
14 | TRBJ1-2 | TRBV5-1 | many | TRBD1 | CASSPGQGILGYTF | TGCGCCAGCAGCCCAGGACAGGGAATACTCGGCTACACCTTC
15 | TRBJ1-3 | TRBV5-1 | many | . | CASSLARLSGNTIYF | TGCGCCAGCAGCCTGGCACGTCTCTCTGGAAACACCATATATTTT
14 | TRBJ2-5 | TRBV6-2/TRBV6-3 | many | . | CASKSGSGKETQYF | TGTGCCAGCAAATCCGGCAGCGGAAAAGAGACCCAGTACTTC
15 | TRBJ1-2 | TRBV6-1 | many | . | CASSEAGGIDYGYTF | TGTGCCAGCAGTGAAGCAGGAGGGATCGACTATGGCTACACCTTC
15 | TRBJ1-5 | TRBV5-1 | many | . | CASSLGPGGQQPQHF | TGCGCCAGCAGCTTGGGCCCGGGGGGTCAACAGCCCCAGCATTTT
15 | TRBJ2-2 | TRBV12-3/TRBV12-4 | . | TRBD1 | CASSFNRGNTGELFF | TGTGCCAGCAGTTTTAACAGGGGCAACACCGGGGAGCTGTTTTTT
14 | TRBJ2-3 | TRBV5-8 | medium-sized | TRBD2 | CASSTLAGGLTQYF | TGTGCCAGCAGTACACTAGCGGGAGGACTTACGCAGTATTTT
13 | TRBJ2-7 | TRBV28 | . | . | CASIPRAGREQYF | TGTGCCAGCATCCCGCGCGCGGGAAGGGAGCAGTACTTC
16 | TRBJ1-2 | TRBV10-3 | many | TRBD1 | CAISEPRDRGQYGYTF | TGTGCCATCAGTGAGCCTAGGGACAGGGGGCAATATGGCTACACCTTC
14 | TRBJ1-1 | TRBV7-9 | . | . | CASSLALWQDEAFF | TGTGCCAGCAGCTTAGCTCTATGGCAGGATGAAGCTTTCTTT
11 | TRBJ1-2 | TRBV3-1 | . | . | CASSQDYGYTF | TGTGCCAGCAGCCAAGACTATGGCTACACCTTC
14 | TRBJ2-1 | TRBV20-1 | few | . | CSARDLVSYNEQFF | TGCAGTGCTAGAGATCTTGTTTCCTACAATGAGCAGTTCTTC
12 | TRBJ2-7 | TRBV5-1 | few | . | CASSSVGIEQYF | TGCGCCAGCAGCTCTGTGGGGATCGAGCAGTACTTC
14 | TRBJ2-3 | TRBV29-1 | few | TRBD2 | CSAGTSASTDTQYF | TGCAGCGCCGGGACTAGCGCTAGCACAGATACGCAGTATTTT
19 | TRBJ2-1 | TRBV12-3/TRBV12-4 | many | TRBD2 | CASTDRRLAGGSSYNEQFF | TGTGCCAGCACCGATCGGAGACTAGCGGGAGGGAGCTCCTACAATGAGCAGTTCTTC
14 | TRBJ2-7 | TRBV4-3 | few | TRBD2 | CASSQERGLGEQYF | TGCGCCAGCAGCCAAGAGAGAGGACTAGGCGAGCAGTACTTC
16 | TRBJ2-7 | TRBV9 | many | TRBD2 | CASSPQWLAGLHEQYF | TGTGCCAGCAGCCCCCAATGGCTAGCGGGACTCCACGAGCAGTACTTC
11 | TRBJ2-7 | TRBV28 | many | . | CASSGVRVQYF | TGTGCCAGCAGCGGCGTTAGGGTGCAGTACTTC
15 | TRBJ2-7 | TRBV7-9 | few | . | CASSSNLVTPKEQYF | TGTGCCAGCAGCTCGAATCTCGTTACTCCTAAGGAGCAGTACTTC
14 | TRBJ2-7 | TRBV7-2 | many | . | CASTKTAAVGEQYF | TGTGCCAGCACGAAAACGGCCGCAGTAGGGGAGCAGTACTTC
20 | TRBJ2-3 | TRBV7-2 | many | TRBD2 | CASSLVGLAGGFASTDTQYF | TGTGCCAGCAGCTTAGTAGGACTAGCGGGAGGATTTGCGAGCACAGATACGCAGTATTTT
15 | TRBJ2-1 | TRBV27 | many | . | CASSLVGSSYNEQFF | TGTGCCAGCAGTTTAGTAGGGAGCTCCTACAATGAGCAGTTCTTC
16 | TRBJ2-3 | TRBV18 | few | . | CASSPGLRGLEDTQYF | TGTGCCAGCTCACCGGGCTTGAGGGGCTTGGAAGATACGCAGTATTTT
16 | TRBJ2-7 | TRBV6-1 | many | TRBD2 | CASSETSGRASYEQYF | TGTGCCAGCAGTGAGACTAGCGGGAGGGCTTCATACGAGCAGTACTTC
15 | TRBJ2-7 | TRBV28 | many | . | CASSLADRGPDEQYF | TGTGCCAGCAGTTTGGCGGATAGAGGGCCTGACGAGCAGTACTTC
14 | TRBJ2-7 | TRBV5-1 | . | TRBD1 | CASSFPGTGTEQYF | TGCGCCAGCAGCTTCCCCGGGACAGGGACCGAGCAGTACTTC
13 | TRBJ2-5 | TRBV5-4 | many | . | CASSFSAEETQYF | TGTGCCAGCAGCTTTAGCGCAGAAGAGACCCAGTACTTC